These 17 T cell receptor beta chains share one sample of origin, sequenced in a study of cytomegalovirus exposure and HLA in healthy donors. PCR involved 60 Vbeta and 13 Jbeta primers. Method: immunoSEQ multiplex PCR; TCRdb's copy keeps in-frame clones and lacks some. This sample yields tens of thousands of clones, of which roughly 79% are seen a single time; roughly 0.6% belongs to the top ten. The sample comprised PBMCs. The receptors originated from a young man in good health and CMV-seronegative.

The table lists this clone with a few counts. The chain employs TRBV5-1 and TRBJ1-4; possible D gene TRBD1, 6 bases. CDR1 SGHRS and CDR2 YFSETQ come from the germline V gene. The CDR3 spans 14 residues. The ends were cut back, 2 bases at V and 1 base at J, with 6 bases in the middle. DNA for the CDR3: TGCGCCAGCAGCTTCAGGGGAACTAATGAAAAACTGTTTTTT. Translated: CASSFRGTNEKLFF.

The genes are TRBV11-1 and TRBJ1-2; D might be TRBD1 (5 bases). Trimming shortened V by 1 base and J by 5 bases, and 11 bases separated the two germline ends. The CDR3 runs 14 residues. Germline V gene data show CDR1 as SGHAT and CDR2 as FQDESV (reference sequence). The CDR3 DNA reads TGTGCCAGCAGCTTAGAAGATGGGGCGTATGGCTACACCTTC. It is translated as CASSLEDGAYGYTF. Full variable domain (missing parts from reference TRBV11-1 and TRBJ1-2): EAEVAQSPRYKITEKSQAVAFWCDPISGHATLYWYRQILGQGPELLVQFQDESVVDDSQLPKDRFSAERLKGVDSTLKIQPAELGDSAMYLCASSLEDGAYGYTFGSGTRLTVV.

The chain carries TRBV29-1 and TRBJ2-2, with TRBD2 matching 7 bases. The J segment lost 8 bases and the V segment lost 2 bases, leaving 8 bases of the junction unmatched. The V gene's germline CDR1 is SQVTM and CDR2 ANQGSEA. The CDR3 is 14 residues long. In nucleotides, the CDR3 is TGCAGCGTTGAAATTGGGGGGGAGCAGGGGGAGCTGTTTTTT. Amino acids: CSVEIGGEQGELFF.

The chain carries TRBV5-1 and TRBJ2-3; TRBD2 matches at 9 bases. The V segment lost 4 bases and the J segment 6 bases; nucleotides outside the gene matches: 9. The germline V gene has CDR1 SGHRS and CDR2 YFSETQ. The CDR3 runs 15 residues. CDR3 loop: CASSTLAGSPDTQYF. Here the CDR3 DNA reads TGCGCCAGCAGCACCCTAGCGGGGAGTCCCGATACGCAGTATTTT.

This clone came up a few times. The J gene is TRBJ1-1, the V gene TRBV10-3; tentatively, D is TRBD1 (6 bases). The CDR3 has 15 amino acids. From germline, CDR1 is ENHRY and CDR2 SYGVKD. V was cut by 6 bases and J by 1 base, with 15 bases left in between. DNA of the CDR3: TGTGCCATCAGGGACTCGACAGGTACGAACACTGAAGCTTTCTTT. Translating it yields CAIRDSTGTNTEAFF.

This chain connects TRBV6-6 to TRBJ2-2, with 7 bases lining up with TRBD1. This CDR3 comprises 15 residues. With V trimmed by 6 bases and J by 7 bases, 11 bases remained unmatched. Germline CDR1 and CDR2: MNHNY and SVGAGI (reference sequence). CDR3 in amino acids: CASRESRGIDGELFF. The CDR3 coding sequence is TGTGCCAGCAGAGAATCCAGGGGGATAGACGGGGAGCTGTTTTTT.

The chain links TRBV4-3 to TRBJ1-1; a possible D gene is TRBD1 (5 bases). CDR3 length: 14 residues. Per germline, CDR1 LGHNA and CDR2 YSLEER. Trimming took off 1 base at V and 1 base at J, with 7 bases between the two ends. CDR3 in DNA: TGCGCCAGCAGCCAAGGGACACCGAACACTGAAGCTTTCTTT. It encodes CASSQGTPNTEAFF.

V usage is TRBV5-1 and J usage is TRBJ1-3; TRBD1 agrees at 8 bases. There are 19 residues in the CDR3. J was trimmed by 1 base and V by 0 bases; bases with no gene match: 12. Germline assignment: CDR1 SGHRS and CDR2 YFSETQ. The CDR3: CASSLENRGAIRSGNTIYF. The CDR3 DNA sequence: TGCGCCAGCAGCTTGGAGAACAGGGGGGCTATTAGATCTGGAAACACCATATATTTT. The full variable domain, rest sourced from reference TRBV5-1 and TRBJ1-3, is KAGVTQTPRYLIKTRGQQVTLSCSPISGHRSVSWYQQTPGQGLQFLFEYFSETQRNKGNFPGRFSGRQFSNSRSEMNVSTLELGDSALYLCASSLENRGAIRSGNTIYFGEGSWLTVV.

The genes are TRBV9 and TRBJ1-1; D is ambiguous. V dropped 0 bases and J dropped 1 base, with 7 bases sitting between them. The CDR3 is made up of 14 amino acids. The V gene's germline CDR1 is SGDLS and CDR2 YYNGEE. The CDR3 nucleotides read TGTGCCAGCAGCGTAGGTTGGGCGAACACTGAAGCTTTCTTT. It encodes CASSVGWANTEAFF.

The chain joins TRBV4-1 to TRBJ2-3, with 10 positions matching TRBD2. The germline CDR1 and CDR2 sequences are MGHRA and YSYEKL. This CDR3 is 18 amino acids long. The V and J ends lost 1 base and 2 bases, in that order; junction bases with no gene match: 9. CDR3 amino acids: CASSQGMGLATYTDTQYF. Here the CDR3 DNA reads TGCGCCAGCAGCCAAGGAATGGGACTAGCGACTTACACAGATACGCAGTATTTT.

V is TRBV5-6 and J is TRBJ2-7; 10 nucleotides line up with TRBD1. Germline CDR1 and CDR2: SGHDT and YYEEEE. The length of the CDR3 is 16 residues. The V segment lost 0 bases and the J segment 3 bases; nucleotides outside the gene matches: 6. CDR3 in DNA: TGTGCCAGCAGCTTGGATCGACAGGGGGCGAGCTACGAGCAGTACTTC. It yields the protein CASSLDRQGASYEQYF.

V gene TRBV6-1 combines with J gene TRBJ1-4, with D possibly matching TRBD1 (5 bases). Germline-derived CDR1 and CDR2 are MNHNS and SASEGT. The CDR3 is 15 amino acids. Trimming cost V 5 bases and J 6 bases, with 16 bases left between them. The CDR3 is CASSSPGGEDEKLFF. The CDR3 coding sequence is TGTGCCAGCAGTTCCCCCGGGGGAGAGGATGAAAAACTGTTTTTT.

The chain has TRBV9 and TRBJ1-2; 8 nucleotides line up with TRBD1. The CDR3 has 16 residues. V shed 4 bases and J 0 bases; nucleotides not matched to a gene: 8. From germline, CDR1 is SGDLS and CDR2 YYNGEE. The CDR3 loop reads CASSPRTGRTNYGYTF. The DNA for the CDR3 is TGTGCCAGCAGCCCTCGGACAGGGCGGACTAACTATGGCTACACCTTC.

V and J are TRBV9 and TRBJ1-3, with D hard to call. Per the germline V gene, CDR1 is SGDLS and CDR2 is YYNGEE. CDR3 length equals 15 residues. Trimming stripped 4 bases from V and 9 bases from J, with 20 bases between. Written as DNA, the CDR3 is TGTGCCAGCAGCCCAGAAGGAGGCAGGCCCCGCACCATATATTTT. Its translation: CASSPEGGRPRTIYF.

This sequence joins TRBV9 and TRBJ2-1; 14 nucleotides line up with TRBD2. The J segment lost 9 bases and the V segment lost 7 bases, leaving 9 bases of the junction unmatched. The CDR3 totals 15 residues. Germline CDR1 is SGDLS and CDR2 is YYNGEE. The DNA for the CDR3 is TGTGCCAGCGAGGCAGGGACTAGCGGGAGTGGTGAGCAGTTCTTC. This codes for CASEAGTSGSGEQFF.

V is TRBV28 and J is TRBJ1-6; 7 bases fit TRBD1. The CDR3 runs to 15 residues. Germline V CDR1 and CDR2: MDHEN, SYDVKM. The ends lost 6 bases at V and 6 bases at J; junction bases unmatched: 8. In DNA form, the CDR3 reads TGTGCCAGCAGGGCGGGGGGACAGAGTAATTCACCCCTCCACTTT. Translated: CASRAGGQSNSPLHF.

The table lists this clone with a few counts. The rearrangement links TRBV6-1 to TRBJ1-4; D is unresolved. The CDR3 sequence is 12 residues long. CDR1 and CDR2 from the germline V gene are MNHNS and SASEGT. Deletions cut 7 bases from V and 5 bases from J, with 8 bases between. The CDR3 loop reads CASTKQNEKLFF. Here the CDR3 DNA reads TGTGCCAGCACAAAACAAAATGAAAAACTGTTTTTT.